This T cell receptor (beta chain) derives from a study of beta chain features in type 1 diabetes. Researchers reported sorting CD4+ naive, central memory, regulatory and stem cell-like memory cells via CD45RO/CCR7/CD25/CD127/CD95/CD27. Purity exceeding 95% was reached by all sorted populations. General study results and limits: All four CD4+ subsets from Type 1 diabetes patients carried moderately but significantly shorter TCRB CDR3s.

Expressed TCRB transcripts were sequenced because the entire RNA isolate underwent reverse transcription. Approximately 3.7 million reads per sample on average were obtained from naive, central memory and regulatory T cell samples. Libraries were prepared by immunoSEQ multiplex PCR; TCRdb keeps only in-frame clonotypes and omits some of them. Of just over 600,000 clones listed, roughly 16% were seen once; the top ten hold 0.09% to 0.095%. Points on this clone: Its antigen is unidentified.

V dropped 3 bases and J dropped 5; count of bases not matched to a gene: 7. Germline-derived CDR1 and CDR2 are MNHEY and SMNVEV (reference sequence). The length of the CDR3 is 15 residues. The sequence came from a man between 18 and 35 years old in good health. This chain links TRBV27 with TRBJ2-5; TRBD1 agrees at 9 bases. The sample consisted of naive CD4+ T cells from blood. The CDR3 loop is CASSFYRGLGETQYF. Written as DNA, the CDR3 is TGTGCCAGCAGTTTCTACAGGGGGCTAGGGGAGACCCAGTACTTC.